This T cell receptor (beta chain) was captured by sequencing in a study of glioma-infiltrating T cells after dendritic cell vaccination. There are 13 residues in the CDR3. V shed 2 bases and J shed 2 bases, with 10 bases lying between them. CDR1 and CDR2 (germline): GTSNPN, SVGIG (reference sequence). Sequencing used immunoSEQ multiplex PCR; TCRdb keeps in-frame clones, though not all of them. The repertoire holds about 21,000 clones, with roughly 78% as singletons. This material consisted of blood, taken before dendritic cell vaccination. The sequence was obtained from a human donor with glioblastoma. The chain couples TRBV30 to TRBJ2-7, with D perhaps matching TRBD2 (6 bases). CDR3 region: CAWSHGGTYEQYF. For the CDR3, the DNA is TGTGCCTGGAGTCACGGCGGGACCTACGAGCAGTACTTC. The full variable domain, its missing parts supplied by reference TRBV30 and TRBJ2-7, is SQTIHQWPATLVQPVGSPLSLECTVEGTSNPNLYWYRQAAGRGLQLLFYSVGIGQISSEVPQNLSASRPQDRQFILSSKKLLLSDSGFYLCAWSHGGTYEQYFGPGTRLTVT.